The present entry profiles one T cell receptor (beta chain) with its context. The antigen is undetermined. The CDR3 has 14 residues. Germline lookup yields CDR1 SGHNT and CDR2 YYREEE (reference sequence). Trimming pared 3 bases from V and 0 bases from J, leaving 8 bases between. These data come from a study of CD4+ T cells in melanoma. Profiling relied on immunoSEQ multiplex PCR, and the TCRdb table lists in-frame clones only, not all of them. The table has about 9,900 clones, more than 65% seen once. The study's findings and limits: CD8+ T cell, macrophage and B cell function reportedly correlated with neoantigen-specific CD4+ T cells. Neoantigen-specific CD4+ T cells in melanoma reportedly had diverse differentiation states.

Material for sequencing was peripheral blood. The TCR originated in a human donor with melanoma. This rearrangement joins TRBV5-4 to TRBJ2-3; no clear D. The CDR3 DNA sequence: TGTGCCAGCAGCTCCTGGTCCAGCACAGATACGCAGTATTTT. It codes for CASSSWSSTDTQYF.